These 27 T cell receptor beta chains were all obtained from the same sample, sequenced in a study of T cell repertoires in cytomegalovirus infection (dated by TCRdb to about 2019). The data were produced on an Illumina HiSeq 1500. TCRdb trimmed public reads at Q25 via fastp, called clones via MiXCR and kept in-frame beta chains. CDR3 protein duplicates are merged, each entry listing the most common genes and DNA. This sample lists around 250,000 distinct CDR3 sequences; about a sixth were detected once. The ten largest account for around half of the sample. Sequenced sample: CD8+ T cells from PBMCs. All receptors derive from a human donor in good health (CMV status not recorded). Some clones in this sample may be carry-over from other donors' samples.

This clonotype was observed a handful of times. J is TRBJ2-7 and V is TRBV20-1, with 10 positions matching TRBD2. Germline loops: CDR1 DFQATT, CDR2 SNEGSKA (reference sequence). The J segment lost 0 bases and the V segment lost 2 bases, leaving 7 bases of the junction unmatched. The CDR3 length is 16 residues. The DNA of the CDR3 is TGCAGTGCTAGAACTAGCGGGGCGACCTACTCCTACGAGCAGTACTTC. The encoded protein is CSARTSGATYSYEQYF.

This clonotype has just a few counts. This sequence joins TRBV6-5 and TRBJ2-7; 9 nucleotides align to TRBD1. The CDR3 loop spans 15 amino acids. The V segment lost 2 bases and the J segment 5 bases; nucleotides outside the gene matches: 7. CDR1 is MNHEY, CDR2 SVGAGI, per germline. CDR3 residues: CASSYITGGMDEQYF. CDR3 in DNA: TGTGCCAGCAGTTACATTACAGGGGGCATGGACGAGCAGTACTTC.

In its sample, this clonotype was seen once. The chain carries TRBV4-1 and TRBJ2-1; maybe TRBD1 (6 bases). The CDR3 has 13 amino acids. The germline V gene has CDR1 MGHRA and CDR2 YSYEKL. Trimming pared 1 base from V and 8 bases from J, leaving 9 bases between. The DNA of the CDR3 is TGCGCCAGCAGCCAAGTCAGGGGACATGAGCAGTTCTTC. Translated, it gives CASSQVRGHEQFF.

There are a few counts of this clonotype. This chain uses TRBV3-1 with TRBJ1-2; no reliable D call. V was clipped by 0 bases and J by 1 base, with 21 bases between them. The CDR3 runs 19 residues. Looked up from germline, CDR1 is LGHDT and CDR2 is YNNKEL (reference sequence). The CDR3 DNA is TGTGCCAGCAGCCAAGATCTCCACGTCGATCCCGGATTTAACTATGGCTACACCTTC. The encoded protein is CASSQDLHVDPGFNYGYTF.

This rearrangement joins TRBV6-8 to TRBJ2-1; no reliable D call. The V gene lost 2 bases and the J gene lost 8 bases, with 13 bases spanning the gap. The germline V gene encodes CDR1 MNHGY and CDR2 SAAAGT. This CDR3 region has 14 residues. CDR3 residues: CASSYINDEDEQFF. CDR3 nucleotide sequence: TGTGCCAGCAGTTACATCAACGATGAGGATGAGCAGTTCTTC.

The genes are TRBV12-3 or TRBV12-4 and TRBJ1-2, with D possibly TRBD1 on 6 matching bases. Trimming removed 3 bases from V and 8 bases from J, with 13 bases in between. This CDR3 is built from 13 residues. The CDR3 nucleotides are TGTGCCAGCAGTTTTTACAGGGCCCTAGGCTACACCTTC. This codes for CASSFYRALGYTF.

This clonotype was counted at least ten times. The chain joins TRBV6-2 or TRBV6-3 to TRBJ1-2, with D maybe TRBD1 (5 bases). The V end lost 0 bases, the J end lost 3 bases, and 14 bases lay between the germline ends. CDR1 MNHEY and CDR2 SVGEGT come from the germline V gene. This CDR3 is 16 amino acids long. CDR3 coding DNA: TGTGCCAGCAGTTACTCGGGGGATACAGGAGACTATGGCTACACCTTC. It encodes CASSYSGDTGDYGYTF.

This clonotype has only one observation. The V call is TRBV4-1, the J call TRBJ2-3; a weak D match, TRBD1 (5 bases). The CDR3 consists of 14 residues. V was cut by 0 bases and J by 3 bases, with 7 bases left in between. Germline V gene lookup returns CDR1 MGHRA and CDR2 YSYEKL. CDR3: CASSQEDITDTQYF. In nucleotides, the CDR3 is TGCGCCAGCAGCCAAGAGGACATTACAGATACGCAGTATTTT.

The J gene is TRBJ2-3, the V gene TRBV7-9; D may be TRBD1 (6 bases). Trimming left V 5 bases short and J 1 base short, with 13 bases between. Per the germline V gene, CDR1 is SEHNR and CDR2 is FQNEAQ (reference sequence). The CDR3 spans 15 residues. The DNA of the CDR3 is TGTGCCAGCAGCAACGTCAGGGGAGGCACAGATACGCAGTATTTT. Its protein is CASSNVRGGTDTQYF.

CDR3 nucleotides: TGTGCCAGCAGCTTACCGATCGAAGATACGCAGTATTTT. Translation gives CASSLPIEDTQYF. This chain joins TRBV7-4 and TRBJ2-3, with D unclear. Germline V gene data show CDR1 as SGHVT and CDR2 as SQSDAQ. The germline V and J ends were trimmed by 2 bases and 5 bases, with 8 bases remaining between them. This CDR3 spans 13 amino acids.

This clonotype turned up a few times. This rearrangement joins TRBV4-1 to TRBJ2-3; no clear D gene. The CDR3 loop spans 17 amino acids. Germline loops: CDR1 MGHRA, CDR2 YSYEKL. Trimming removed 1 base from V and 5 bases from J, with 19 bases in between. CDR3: CASSQVTLQGRRDTQYF. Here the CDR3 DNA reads TGCGCCAGCAGCCAAGTTACGCTCCAAGGGCGAAGAGATACGCAGTATTTT.

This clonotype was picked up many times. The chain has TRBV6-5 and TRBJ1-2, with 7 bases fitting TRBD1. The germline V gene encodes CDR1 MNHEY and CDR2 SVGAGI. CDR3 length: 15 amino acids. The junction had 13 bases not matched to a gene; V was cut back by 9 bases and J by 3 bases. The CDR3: CASTNKGALYYGYTF. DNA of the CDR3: TGTGCCAGTACCAATAAGGGGGCCCTTTACTATGGCTACACCTTC.

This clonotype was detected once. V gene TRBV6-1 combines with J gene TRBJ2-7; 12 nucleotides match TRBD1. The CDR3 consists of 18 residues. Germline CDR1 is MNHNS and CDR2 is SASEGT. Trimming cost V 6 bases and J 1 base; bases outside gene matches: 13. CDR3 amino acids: CASRGQGAYIRGSYEQYF. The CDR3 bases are TGTGCCAGCAGGGGACAGGGGGCTTATATTAGGGGATCCTACGAGCAGTACTTC.

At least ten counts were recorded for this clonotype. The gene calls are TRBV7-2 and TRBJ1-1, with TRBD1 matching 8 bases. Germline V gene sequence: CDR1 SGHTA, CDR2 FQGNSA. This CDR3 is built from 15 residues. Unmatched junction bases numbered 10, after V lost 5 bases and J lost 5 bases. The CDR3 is CASSRGQGFSTEAFF. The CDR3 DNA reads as TGTGCCAGCAGCAGAGGACAGGGTTTTTCTACTGAAGCTTTCTTT.

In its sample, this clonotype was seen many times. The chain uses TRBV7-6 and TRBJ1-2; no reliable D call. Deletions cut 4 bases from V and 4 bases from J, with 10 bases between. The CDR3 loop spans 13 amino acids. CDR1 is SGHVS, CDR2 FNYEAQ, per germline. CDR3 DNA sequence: TGTGCCAGCAGCTACGGGGAGGGCTATGGCTACACCTTC. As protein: CASSYGEGYGYTF.

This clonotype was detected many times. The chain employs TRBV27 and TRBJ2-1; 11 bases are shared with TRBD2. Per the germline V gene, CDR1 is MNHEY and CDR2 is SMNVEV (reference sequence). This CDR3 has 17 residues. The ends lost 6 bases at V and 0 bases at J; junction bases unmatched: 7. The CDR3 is CASRKSGLADSYNEQFF. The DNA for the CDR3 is TGTGCCAGCAGGAAATCGGGACTAGCGGACTCCTACAATGAGCAGTTCTTC.

The CDR3 protein is CASSYSTGHQETQYF. Written as DNA, the CDR3 is TGTGCCAGCAGTTACTCGACAGGTCACCAAGAGACCCAGTACTTC. The genes are TRBV6-6 and TRBJ2-5; maybe TRBD1 (6 bases). CDR1 is MNHNY and CDR2 is SVGAGI in the germline V gene (reference sequence). Between the trimmed V and J ends, which lost 0 bases and 0 bases, there was a span of 8 bases. CDR3 size: 15 residues.

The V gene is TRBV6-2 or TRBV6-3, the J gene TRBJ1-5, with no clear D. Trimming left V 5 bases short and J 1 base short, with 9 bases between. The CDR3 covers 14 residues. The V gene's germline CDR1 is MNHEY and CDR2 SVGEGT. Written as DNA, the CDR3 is TGTGCCAGCAGTCTCATTAAGAGCAATCAGCCCCAGCATTTT. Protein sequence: CASSLIKSNQPQHF.

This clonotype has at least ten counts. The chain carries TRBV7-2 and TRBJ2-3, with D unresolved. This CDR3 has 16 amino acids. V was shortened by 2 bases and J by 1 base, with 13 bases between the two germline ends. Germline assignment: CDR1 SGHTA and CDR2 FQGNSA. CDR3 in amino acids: CASSLYYSFGTDTQYF. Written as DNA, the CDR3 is TGTGCCAGCAGCTTATATTACAGTTTCGGCACAGATACGCAGTATTTT.

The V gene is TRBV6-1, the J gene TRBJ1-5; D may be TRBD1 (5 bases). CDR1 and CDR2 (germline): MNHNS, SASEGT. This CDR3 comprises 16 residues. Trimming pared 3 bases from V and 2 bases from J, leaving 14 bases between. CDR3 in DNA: TGTGCCAGCAGTGACAAAGGGGTTGATCGCAATCAGCCCCAGCATTTT. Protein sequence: CASSDKGVDRNQPQHF.

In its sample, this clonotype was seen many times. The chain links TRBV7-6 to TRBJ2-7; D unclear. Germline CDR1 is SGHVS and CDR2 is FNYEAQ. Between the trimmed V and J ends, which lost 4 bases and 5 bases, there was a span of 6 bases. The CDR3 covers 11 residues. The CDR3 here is CASSSLDEQYF. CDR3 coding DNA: TGTGCCAGCAGCTCCCTCGACGAGCAGTACTTC.

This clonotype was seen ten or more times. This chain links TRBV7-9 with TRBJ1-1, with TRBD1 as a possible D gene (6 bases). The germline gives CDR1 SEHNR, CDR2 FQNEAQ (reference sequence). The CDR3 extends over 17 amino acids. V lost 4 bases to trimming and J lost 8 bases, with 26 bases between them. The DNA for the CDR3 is TGTGCCAGCAGCTCGTCACGATCTCGGGGACAAGAGAGAGAAGCTTTCTTT. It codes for CASSSSRSRGQEREAFF.

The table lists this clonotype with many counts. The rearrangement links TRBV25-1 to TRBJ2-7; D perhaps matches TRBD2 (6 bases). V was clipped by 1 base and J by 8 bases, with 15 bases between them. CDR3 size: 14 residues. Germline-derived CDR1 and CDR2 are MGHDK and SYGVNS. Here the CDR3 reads CASSESGDSVQQYF. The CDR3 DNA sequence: TGTGCCAGCAGTGAATCGGGAGACTCCGTGCAGCAGTACTTC.

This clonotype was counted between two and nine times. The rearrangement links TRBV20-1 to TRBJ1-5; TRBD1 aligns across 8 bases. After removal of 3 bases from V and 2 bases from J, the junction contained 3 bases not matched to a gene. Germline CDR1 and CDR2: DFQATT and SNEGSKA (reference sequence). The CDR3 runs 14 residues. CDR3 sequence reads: CSARTGQGNQPQHF. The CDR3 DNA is TGCAGTGCTAGGACGGGACAGGGCAATCAGCCCCAGCATTTT.

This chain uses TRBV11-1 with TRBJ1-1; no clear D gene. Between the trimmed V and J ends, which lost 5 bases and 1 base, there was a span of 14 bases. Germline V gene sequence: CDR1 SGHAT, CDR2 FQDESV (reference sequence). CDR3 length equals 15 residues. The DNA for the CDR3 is TGTGCCAGCAGCCCTCTTGAGGAGAAGAACACTGAAGCTTTCTTT. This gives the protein CASSPLEEKNTEAFF.

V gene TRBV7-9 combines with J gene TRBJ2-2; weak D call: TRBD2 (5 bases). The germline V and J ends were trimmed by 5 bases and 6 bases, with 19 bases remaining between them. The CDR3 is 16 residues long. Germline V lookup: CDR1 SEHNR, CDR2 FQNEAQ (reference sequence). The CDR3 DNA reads TGTGCCAGCAGCGACCGGGGTGTTAAGTTTGCCGGGGAGCTGTTTTTT. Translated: CASSDRGVKFAGELFF. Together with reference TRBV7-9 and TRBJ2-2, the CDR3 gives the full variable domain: DTGVSQNPRHKITKRGQNVTFRCDPISEHNRLYWYRQTLGQGPEFLTYFQNEAQLEKSRLLSDRFSAERPKGSFSTLEIQRTEQGDSAMYLCASSDRGVKFAGELFFGEGSRLTVL.

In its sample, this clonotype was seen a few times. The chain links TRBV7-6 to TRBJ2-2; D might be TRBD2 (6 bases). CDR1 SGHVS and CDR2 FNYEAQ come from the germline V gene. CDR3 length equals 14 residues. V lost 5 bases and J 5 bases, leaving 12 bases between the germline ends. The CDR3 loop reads CASSRDFGTGELFF. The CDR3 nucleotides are TGTGCCAGCAGCCGGGACTTCGGGACCGGGGAGCTGTTTTTT.